This T cell receptor beta chain was captured by sequencing in a study of T cells in localized non-small cell lung cancer. Study observations and caveats: An association was observed between higher blood T cell density and longer overall survival. One tumor region alone was sequenced, and heterogeneity therefore remains possible. Median detection of top 100 tumor clones in adjacent lung was about 52 clones.

TCRdb's copy holds only in-frame clones and misses some; the assay was immunoSEQ multiplex PCR. This sample has 8,200 or so clones, with roughly three fifths found just once. Note on this clone: The target antigen is unknown.

This TCR was recovered from a male donor older than 55 with stage I squamous cell lung carcinoma. This specimen was lymph node tissue, taken before any cancer treatment.

In DNA, the CDR3 is TGCGCCAGCAGGACTAGCGGGAGCTATGACGAGCAGTACTTC. Its translation: CASRTSGSYDEQYF. The genes are TRBV10-2 and TRBJ2-7; 12 bases agree with TRBD2. The germline gives CDR1 WSHSY, CDR2 SAAADI. V gave up 6 bases and J gave up 5 bases; unmatched junction bases: 5. The CDR3 length is 14 residues.